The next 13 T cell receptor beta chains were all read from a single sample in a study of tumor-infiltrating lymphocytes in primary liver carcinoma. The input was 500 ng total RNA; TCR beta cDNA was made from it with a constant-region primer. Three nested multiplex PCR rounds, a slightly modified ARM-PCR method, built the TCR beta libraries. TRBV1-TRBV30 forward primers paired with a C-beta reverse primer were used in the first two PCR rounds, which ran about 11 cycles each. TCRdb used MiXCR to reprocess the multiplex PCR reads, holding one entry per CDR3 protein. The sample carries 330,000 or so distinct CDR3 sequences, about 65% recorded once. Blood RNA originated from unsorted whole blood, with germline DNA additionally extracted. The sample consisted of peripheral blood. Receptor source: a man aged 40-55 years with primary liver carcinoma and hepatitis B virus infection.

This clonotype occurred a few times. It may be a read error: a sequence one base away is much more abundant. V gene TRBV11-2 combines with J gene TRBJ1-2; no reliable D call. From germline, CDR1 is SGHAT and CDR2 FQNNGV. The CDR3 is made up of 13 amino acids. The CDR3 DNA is TGTACCAGCAGCTTCAAAGGTTGGGATGGCTACACCTTC. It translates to CTSSFKGWDGYTF.

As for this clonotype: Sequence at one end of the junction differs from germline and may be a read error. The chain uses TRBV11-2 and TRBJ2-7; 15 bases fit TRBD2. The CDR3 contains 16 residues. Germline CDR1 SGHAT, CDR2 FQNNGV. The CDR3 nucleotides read TGTGCCAACAGCCCTGGGGGACTAGCGGGAGGCTACGAGCAGTACTTC. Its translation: CANSPGGLAGGYEQYF.

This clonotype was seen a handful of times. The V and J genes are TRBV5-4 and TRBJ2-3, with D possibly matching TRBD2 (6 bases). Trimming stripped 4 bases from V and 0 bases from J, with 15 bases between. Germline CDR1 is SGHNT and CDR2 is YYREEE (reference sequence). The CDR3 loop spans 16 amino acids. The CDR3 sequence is CASSSLARDSTDTQYF. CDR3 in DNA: TGTGCCAGCAGCAGCCTAGCGAGGGATAGCACAGATACGCAGTATTTT.

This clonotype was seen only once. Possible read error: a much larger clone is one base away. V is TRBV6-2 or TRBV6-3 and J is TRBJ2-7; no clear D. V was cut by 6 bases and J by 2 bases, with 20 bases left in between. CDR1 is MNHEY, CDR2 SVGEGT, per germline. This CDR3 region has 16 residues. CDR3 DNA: TGTGCCAGCAGCGCAAACCCACGAGAAGGCACCTACGAGCAGTACTTC. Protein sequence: CASSANPREGTYEQYF.

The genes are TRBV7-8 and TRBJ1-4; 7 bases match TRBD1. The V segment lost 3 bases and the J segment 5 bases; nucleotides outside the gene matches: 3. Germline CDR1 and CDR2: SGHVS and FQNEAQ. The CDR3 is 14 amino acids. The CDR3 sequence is CASSFGTENEKLFF. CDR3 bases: TGTGCCAGCAGCTTCGGGACAGAAAATGAAAAACTGTTTTTT.

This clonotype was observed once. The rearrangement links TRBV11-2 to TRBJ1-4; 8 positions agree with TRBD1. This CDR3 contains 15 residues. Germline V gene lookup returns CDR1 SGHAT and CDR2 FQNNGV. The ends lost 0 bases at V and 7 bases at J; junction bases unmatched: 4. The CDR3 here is CASSLDLTGVEKLFF. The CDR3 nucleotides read TGTGCCAGCAGCTTAGACCTGACAGGGGTTGAAAAACTGTTTTTT.

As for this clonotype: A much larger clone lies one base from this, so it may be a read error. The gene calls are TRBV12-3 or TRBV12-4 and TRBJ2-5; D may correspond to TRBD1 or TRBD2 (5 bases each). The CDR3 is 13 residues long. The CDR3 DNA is TGTGCCAGCAGTTTAGGGGTGGGGGAGACCCATTACTTC. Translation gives CASSLGVGETHYF.

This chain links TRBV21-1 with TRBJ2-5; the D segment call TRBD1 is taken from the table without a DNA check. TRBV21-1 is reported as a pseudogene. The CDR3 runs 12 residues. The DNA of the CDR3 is TGTGCCAGCAGCAAGGGGGTCTGGACCCAGTACTTC. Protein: CASSKGVWTQYF.

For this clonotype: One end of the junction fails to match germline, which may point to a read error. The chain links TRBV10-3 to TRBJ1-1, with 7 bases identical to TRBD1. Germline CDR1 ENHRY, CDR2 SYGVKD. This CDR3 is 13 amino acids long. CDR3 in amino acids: CATNRGGNTETFF. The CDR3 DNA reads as TGTGCCACCAACAGGGGAGGGAACACTGAAACTTTCTTT.

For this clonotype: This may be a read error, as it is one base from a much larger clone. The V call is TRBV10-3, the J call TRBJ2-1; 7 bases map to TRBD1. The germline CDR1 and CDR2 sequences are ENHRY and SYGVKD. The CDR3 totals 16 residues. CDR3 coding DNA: TGTACCATCAGTGAGTTAGACAGGGAACCCTACAATGAGCAGTTCTTC. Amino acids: CTISELDREPYNEQFF.

The CDR3 sequence: CASSSMGSRPGTQYF. CDR3 in DNA: TGCGCCAGCAGCTCTATGGGGAGTCGGCCGGGGACCCAGTACTTC. The chain uses TRBV5-1 and TRBJ2-5, with D perhaps matching TRBD2 (5 bases). V dropped 3 bases and J dropped 7 bases, with 19 bases sitting between them. CDR1 is SGHRS and CDR2 is YFSETQ in the germline V gene. This CDR3 has 15 amino acids.

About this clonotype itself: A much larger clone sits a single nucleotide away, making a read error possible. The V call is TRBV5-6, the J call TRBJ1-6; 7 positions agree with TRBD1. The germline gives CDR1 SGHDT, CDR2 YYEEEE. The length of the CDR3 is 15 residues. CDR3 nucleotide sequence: TGTGCCAGCAGCTTAAAGACAGGGCCAGCTTCACCCTTCCACTTT. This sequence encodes CASSLKTGPASPFHF.

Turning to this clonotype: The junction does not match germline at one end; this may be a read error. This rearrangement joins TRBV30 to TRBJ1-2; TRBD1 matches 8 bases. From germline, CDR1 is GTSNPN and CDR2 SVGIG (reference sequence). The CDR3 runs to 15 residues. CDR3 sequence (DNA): TGTGTCTGGAATAATCCAGGACAGGGCCGTTATGGCTACACCTTC. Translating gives CVWNNPGQGRYGYTF.